This section outlines one T cell receptor (beta chain) sequence together with its context. This entry belongs to a study of cytomegalovirus exposure and HLA in healthy donors. Trimming left V 5 bases short and J 0 bases short, with 8 bases between. The germline CDR1 and CDR2 sequences are MNHEY and SMNVEV (reference sequence). The CDR3 runs to 13 residues. The PCR had 60 Vbeta and 13 Jbeta primers. Only in-frame clones appear in the TCRdb table, and some are missing; sequencing was by immunoSEQ multiplex PCR. The sample has about 220,000 clones, around 80% seen once. The TCR originated in a boy between 2 and 10 years old in good health and CMV-seronegative. The rearrangement uses TRBV27 and TRBJ2-7, with D maybe TRBD1 (5 bases). The sequencing sample was made of PBMCs. The chain's CDR3 is CASSPQGSYEQYF. CDR3 in DNA: TGTGCCAGCAGTCCGCAGGGCTCCTACGAGCAGTACTTC.